A single sample gave rise to the 24 T cell receptor beta chains below, sequenced in a study of T cell clones after liver transplantation. Sequencing of dividing CFSE-low cells from the MLR defined alloreactive TCRbeta sequences. This table comes from immunoSEQ multiplex PCR, and its TCRdb copy is limited to in-frame clones, with some not included. This sample carries about 4,800 clones, roughly 30% of them seen once, and the ten largest clones take 14%. These receptors have no identified antigens. Specimen: CD4+ T cells from cultured PBMCs. These receptors all come from a human patient who received a liver transplant. The T cells may partly be graft donor cells.

This clone was observed a few times. The chain uses TRBV7-6 and TRBJ1-3, with D uncertain. The CDR3 sequence is 15 residues long. Germline CDR1 SGHVS, CDR2 FNYEAQ. Trimming took 5 bases from V and 0 from J, leaving 11 bases between them. This CDR3 is CASSPGPNSGNTIYF. The CDR3 DNA sequence: TGTGCCAGCAGCCCTGGACCGAACTCTGGAAACACCATATATTTT.

This clone was detected a few times. The chain has TRBV7-6 and TRBJ2-3, with D uncertain. Germline V gene sequence: CDR1 SGHVS, CDR2 FNYEAQ. V lost 3 bases to trimming and J lost 2 bases, with 12 bases between them. The CDR3 has 15 amino acids. The CDR3 reads CASSFLSRVTDTQYF. The DNA for the CDR3 is TGTGCCAGCAGCTTCTTAAGCAGAGTCACAGATACGCAGTATTTT. Variable domain in full (rest from reference TRBV7-6 and TRBJ2-3): GAGVSQSPRYKVTKRGQDVALRCDPISGHVSLYWYRQALGQGPEFLTYFNYEAQQDKSGLPNDRFSAERPEGSISTLTIQRTEQRDSAMYRCASSFLSRVTDTQYFGPGTRLTVL.

In this sample, this clone is medium-sized. This rearrangement joins TRBV4-2 to TRBJ1-3, with 8 bases lining up with TRBD1. Germline CDR1 is LGHNA and CDR2 is YNFKEQ. V lost 3 bases to trimming and J lost 2 bases; unmatched junction nucleotides: 6. The CDR3 sequence is 16 residues long. The CDR3, as DNA: TGTGCCAGCAGCCACCCCGGACAGGGAGCTGGAAACACCATATATTTT. It specifies CASSHPGQGAGNTIYF.

This rearrangement joins TRBV4-2 to TRBJ2-7; TRBD2 matches at 14 bases. The CDR3 has 15 amino acids. Germline assignment: CDR1 LGHNA and CDR2 YNFKEQ. With 4 bases clipped from V and 6 bases from J, the junction kept 5 bases outside the gene matches. DNA of the CDR3: TGTGCCAGCAGCCCGCGGACTAGCGGGAGGCCCGAGCAGTACTTC. Translated, it gives CASSPRTSGRPEQYF.

The chain joins TRBV5-4 to TRBJ1-1; the D is unclear. Trimming removed 4 bases at V and 5 bases at J, with 21 bases between. Germline V gene lookup returns CDR1 SGHNT and CDR2 YYREEE (reference sequence). The CDR3 spans 16 residues. The CDR3 DNA is TGTGCCAGCAGCCGCCGTCTCGGGGTGGCGGGAACTGAAGCTTTCTTT. Translating it yields CASSRRLGVAGTEAFF.

This clone was counted between two and nine times. This rearrangement joins TRBV7-2 to TRBJ2-3; 9 bases line up with TRBD2. Unmatched junction bases numbered 13, after V lost 7 bases and J lost 5 bases. Germline V lookup: CDR1 SGHTA, CDR2 FQGNSA. CDR3 length: 16 amino acids. CDR3 DNA sequence: TGTGCCAGCACCGGAGACGGGCGGGAGGGGGAAGATACGCAGTATTTT. It yields the protein CASTGDGREGEDTQYF.

The genes are TRBV5-6 and TRBJ1-4, with D maybe TRBD1 (6 bases). V gave up 2 bases and J gave up 6 bases, with 14 bases separating them. Looked up from germline, CDR1 is SGHDT and CDR2 is YYEEEE. The CDR3 sequence is 15 residues long. The CDR3 nucleotides are TGTGCCAGCAGCTTTGGGGGGGCCCCTGATGAAAAACTGTTTTTT. This gives the protein CASSFGGAPDEKLFF.

This clone was seen a few times. The CDR3 DNA reads as TGCGCCAGCAGCCCGGACAGCCTATATGGCTACACCTTC. It translates to CASSPDSLYGYTF. The chain couples TRBV4-3 to TRBJ1-2, with a possible D match to TRBD1 (6 bases). The V gene's germline CDR1 is LGHNA and CDR2 YSLEER. This CDR3 contains 13 residues. V was cut by 4 bases and J by 5 bases, with 11 bases left in between.

The chain uses TRBV19 and TRBJ1-5, with D maybe TRBD1 (6 bases). The germline V and J ends were trimmed by 5 bases and 0 bases, with 14 bases remaining between them. Germline V CDR1 and CDR2: LNHDA, SQIVND (reference sequence). The CDR3 totals 16 residues. The CDR3 sequence: CASSASQGFSNQPQHF. In DNA, the CDR3 is TGTGCCAGTAGTGCCTCTCAGGGGTTTAGCAATCAGCCCCAGCATTTT.

Remarks on this clone: The same CDR3 can be traced to other DNA sequences in this sample. The J gene is TRBJ2-2, the V gene TRBV4-1; D perhaps matches TRBD2 (5 bases). The length of the CDR3 is 15 residues. Germline V gives CDR1 MGHRA, CDR2 YSYEKL. Deletions cut 0 bases from V and 7 bases from J, with 12 bases between. The CDR3 is CASSQDSSGGGELFF. The CDR3 DNA reads as TGCGCCAGCAGCCAAGACAGCAGCGGCGGCGGGGAGCTGTTTTTT.

This clone was observed a handful of times. V is TRBV4-1 and J is TRBJ2-5; tentatively, D is TRBD2 (6 bases). Germline assignment: CDR1 MGHRA and CDR2 YSYEKL. The V end was cut by 4 bases, the J end by 5 bases, with 14 bases between. The CDR3 runs 14 residues. The DNA of the CDR3 is TGCGCCAGCAGCCCGTTGGAGGGGCGGGAGACCCAGTACTTC. This sequence encodes CASSPLEGRETQYF.

The chain employs TRBV7-8 and TRBJ2-5; no definite D call. In germline, CDR1 is SGHVS, CDR2 FQNEAQ. V was shortened by 3 bases and J by 5 bases, with 16 bases between the two germline ends. The CDR3 sequence is 15 residues long. The CDR3 reads CASSLRSLGMETQYF. The CDR3 DNA reads as TGTGCCAGCAGCTTGAGGTCGCTAGGGATGGAGACCCAGTACTTC.

This clone has more than one count but fewer than ten. The chain carries TRBV6-6 and TRBJ2-3; TRBD2 aligns across 11 bases. Looked up from germline, CDR1 is MNHNY and CDR2 is SVGAGI (reference sequence). Germline trimming cut 3 bases from V and 4 bases from J; bases unmatched to any gene: 3. There are 15 residues in the CDR3. The CDR3 is CASSYSGRAADTQYF. CDR3 sequence (DNA): TGTGCCAGCAGTTATAGCGGGAGGGCCGCAGATACGCAGTATTTT.

This clone is categorized as medium-sized. The chain links TRBV4-1 to TRBJ1-1, with a weak D call TRBD1 (5 bases). Trimming removed 0 bases at V and 10 bases at J, with 15 bases between. This CDR3 spans 14 amino acids. The germline CDR1 and CDR2 sequences are MGHRA and YSYEKL. The CDR3 DNA reads TGCGCCAGCAGCCAAGATGAGGGGACCTATAGAGCTTTCTTT. As protein: CASSQDEGTYRAFF.

With regard to this clone: Since a far larger clone is one base different, this is likely a read error. The CDR3 protein is CASSEARGTLGEEQYF. The CDR3 coding sequence is TGTGCCAGCAGTGAAGCGCGGGGGACTCTAGGGGAGGAGCAGTACTTC. V and J are TRBV2 and TRBJ2-7; TRBD2 matches at 7 bases. Germline CDR1 SNHLY, CDR2 FYNNEI. Unmatched junction bases numbered 12, after V lost 0 bases and J lost 7 bases. The CDR3 spans 16 residues.

In its sample, this clone was seen a few times. The V and J genes are TRBV11-2 and TRBJ2-3; TRBD1 might be the D (6 bases). Germline CDR1 reads SGHAT; CDR2 reads FQNNGV. V dropped 5 bases and J dropped 5 bases, with 20 bases sitting between them. The CDR3 spans 16 residues. CDR3: CASSKTGTQVQDTQYF. In DNA, the CDR3 is TGTGCCAGCAGCAAAACCGGGACACAAGTCCAAGATACGCAGTATTTT.

The chain is built from TRBV7-2 and TRBJ2-7; 11 positions agree with TRBD2. Per germline, CDR1 SGHTA and CDR2 FQGNSA. The CDR3 is made up of 16 amino acids. J gave up 5 bases and V 4 bases, and 10 bases lay outside the gene matches. CDR3 DNA: TGTGCCAGCAGCTGGGGTAGCGGGAGGGCAGGAAACGAGCAGTACTTC. Protein product: CASSWGSGRAGNEQYF.

Sample share makes this clone medium-sized (0.01 to 0.1%). The chain couples TRBV6-6 to TRBJ1-2; D unclear. Looked up from germline, CDR1 is MNHNY and CDR2 is SVGAGI (reference sequence). The CDR3 is made up of 13 amino acids. With 6 bases removed from V and 2 bases from J, the gap between germline ends came to 10 bases. The CDR3 coding sequence is TGTGCCAGCAGCGATGGAGGGAACTATGGCTACACCTTC. Translating gives CASSDGGNYGYTF.

The chain is built from TRBV7-2 and TRBJ2-3; D uncertain. The CDR3 extends over 13 amino acids. CDR1 is SGHTA, CDR2 FQGNSA, per germline. Trimming took off 4 bases at V and 2 bases at J, with 7 bases between the two ends. Here the CDR3 reads CASSWQNTDTQYF. In DNA, the CDR3 is TGTGCCAGCAGCTGGCAAAACACAGATACGCAGTATTTT.

This clone qualifies as medium-sized. This rearrangement joins TRBV10-3 to TRBJ2-3; no clear D gene. CDR3 length: 13 residues. V gave up 2 bases and J gave up 1 base, with 4 bases separating them. In germline, CDR1 is ENHRY, CDR2 SYGVKD. Here the CDR3 DNA reads TGTGCCATCAGTGAGCTTCGCACAGATACGCAGTATTTT. Its translation: CAISELRTDTQYF.

This clone was recorded once. The chain uses TRBV7-9 and TRBJ2-1; TRBD1 aligns across 8 bases. V was pared by 5 bases and J by 2 bases, with 5 bases of the junction left unmatched. The CDR3 extends over 15 amino acids. CDR1 and CDR2 from the germline V gene are SEHNR and FQNEAQ (reference sequence). The CDR3 sequence: CASSTGQGPYNEQFF. Here the CDR3 DNA reads TGTGCCAGCAGCACCGGACAGGGCCCCTACAATGAGCAGTTCTTC.

The CDR3 region is CASSPPGPRTDTQYF. DNA for the CDR3: TGTGCCAGCAGCCCACCGGGACCAAGAACAGATACGCAGTATTTT. V usage is TRBV5-6 and J usage is TRBJ2-3; D could derive from TRBD1 or TRBD2 (5 bases each). V was cut by 4 bases and J by 3 bases, with 15 bases left in between. Germline V gene lookup returns CDR1 SGHDT and CDR2 YYEEEE. The CDR3 is 15 residues long.

This sequence joins TRBV7-6 and TRBJ2-7; TRBD1 or TRBD2 may be the D gene (5 bases each). Between the trimmed V and J ends, which lost 1 base and 1 base, there was a span of 8 bases. The CDR3 extends over 14 amino acids. The germline V gene encodes CDR1 SGHVS and CDR2 FNYEAQ. The CDR3 here is CASSLVEGSYEQYF. The CDR3 DNA reads TGTGCCAGCAGCTTAGTTGAGGGGTCCTACGAGCAGTACTTC.

This clone has more than one count but fewer than ten. V usage is TRBV7-2 and J usage is TRBJ2-5; weak D call: TRBD1 (5 bases). Trimming stripped 5 bases from V and 10 bases from J, with 17 bases between. CDR3 length equals 13 residues. Germline V gives CDR1 SGHTA, CDR2 FQGNSA. The CDR3 DNA follows: TGTGCCAGCAGCACGACTGGGGCGGTGAGCCAGTACTTC. This sequence encodes CASSTTGAVSQYF.